This T cell receptor beta chain was obtained from a study of spatial heterogeneity in lung cancer. Study-wide findings and caveats: Among blood samples, ubiquitous expanded tumor TCRs appeared more at resection than at follow-up.

There are 12 residues in the CDR3. Deletions cut 2 bases from V and 8 bases from J, with 9 bases between. Described time point: blood at routine non-recurrence follow-up after resection. TCRdb reanalysed the 5' RACE reads using MiXCR and keeps one entry per CDR3 protein. The table shows about 27,000 distinct CDR3 sequences, with about 5.2% occurring only once. This clonotype was seen at least ten times. Its antigen is unknown. The receptor was derived from a female donor with early-stage non-small cell lung cancer. The sample here was PBMCs, taken at follow-up. The chain combines TRBV12-3 or TRBV12-4 with TRBJ1-2; D unresolved. The CDR3 DNA reads TGTGCCAGCAGTTTAACCGGGATCGGCTACACCTTC. This encodes CASSLTGIGYTF.